The clone carrying this TCR beta chain occurred a few times. Its antigen remains unknown. The sample is drawn from a study of blood T cells in healthy people across ages. Findings of the study overall: The fall in TCR beta diversity per million T cells was roughly linear with age. TCR beta diversity tracked closely with naive T cell percentage.

PCR was performed a second time for roughly 7 to 11 cycles using a sample-barcoded 5' primer and a J-beta primer mix. Each cDNA molecule was tagged by a template-switch adaptor with 12 random nucleotides. One entry per CDR3 protein results from TCRdb running MiXCR on the 5' RACE reads. This repertoire shows some 1,000,000 distinct CDR3 sequences, 20% to 25% found once; its top ten account for 0.75%. The CDR3 has 16 residues. Germline CDR1 LNHNV, CDR2 YYDKDF (reference sequence). These data are also associated with another study on T cells of mothers and their children.

This TCR came from a girl aged 2 to 10 in good health. Sequencing was done on a sample of blood. J is TRBJ2-7 and V is TRBV15; D possibly corresponds to TRBD2 (6 bases). The J call is uncertain, as TRBJ2-1 better fits the DNA end. The CDR3 reads CATSSYPGTPRDEQFF. The CDR3 DNA reads TGTGCCACCAGCTCTTACCCCGGGACTCCTAGGGATGAGCAGTTCTTC.